A single sample is the source of the 10 T cell receptor beta chains below, sequenced in a study of beta chain features in type 1 diabetes. The study reverse transcribed the entire isolated RNA, so it sequenced expressed TCRB transcripts. Clones were sequenced by immunoSEQ multiplex PCR, and TCRdb holds only the in-frame ones, with some missing. The sample contains a few hundred thousand clones, 16% of which appear only once. Whole-study results and caveats: There was a moderate but significant shortening of TCRB CDR3s in all four CD4+ subsets of Type 1 diabetes patients.

Antigens for these TCRs are unknown. Material for sequencing was naive CD4+ T cells from blood. The receptors were gathered from a man aged 25-45 years with type 1 diabetes.

The J gene is TRBJ2-7, the V gene TRBV6-5; 9 nucleotides agree with TRBD1. There are 14 residues in the CDR3. Per germline, CDR1 MNHEY and CDR2 SVGAGI. The J segment lost 5 bases and the V segment lost 2 bases, leaving 4 bases of the junction unmatched. CDR3 in DNA: TGTGCCAGCAGTTACCGGGACAGGGTGAACGAGCAGTACTTC. Translating it yields CASSYRDRVNEQYF.

The gene calls are TRBV7-2 and TRBJ2-1; 7 bases map to TRBD2. Germline V gene sequence: CDR1 SGHTA, CDR2 FQGNSA. Trimming at V came to 3 bases and at J to 7 bases, leaving 9 bases not matched to a gene. The CDR3 is made up of 15 amino acids. The CDR3 region has the DNA TGTGCCAGCAGCTTTGAAGCGGGAAATCGAAATGAGCAGTTCTTC. Its translation: CASSFEAGNRNEQFF.

CDR3 in DNA: TGTGCCAGCAGTGAACCTGGACTAGCGGGAGACACCGGGGAGCTGTTTTTT. Translating gives CASSEPGLAGDTGELFF. The chain is built from TRBV25-1 and TRBJ2-2, with 13 nucleotides matching TRBD2. Unmatched junction bases numbered 3, after V lost 2 bases and J lost 3 bases. Germline loops: CDR1 MGHDK, CDR2 SYGVNS. The CDR3 has 17 residues.

The gene calls are TRBV4-3 and TRBJ2-4; the D is unclear. Per the germline V gene, CDR1 is LGHNA and CDR2 is YSLEER. The CDR3 is made up of 16 amino acids. V lost 4 bases and J 2 bases, leaving 15 bases between the germline ends. The CDR3 nucleotides read TGCGCCAGCAGCCCGTCGGCAGGACGGTCCAAAAACATTCAGTACTTC. Translation: CASSPSAGRSKNIQYF.

The rearrangement uses TRBV4-2 and TRBJ1-5; D not certain. Germline CDR1 LGHNA, CDR2 YNFKEQ. The CDR3 loop spans 17 amino acids. Trimming cost V 5 bases and J 2 bases, with 19 bases left between them. CDR3 coding DNA: TGTGCCAGCAGCAAAAGGGAGCAGGCCGGGGGCAATCAGCCCCAGCATTTT. Protein sequence: CASSKREQAGGNQPQHF.

The chain combines TRBV29-1 with TRBJ2-3; D perhaps matches TRBD2 (6 bases). The germline V and J ends were trimmed by 1 base and 7 bases, with 18 bases remaining between them. The CDR3 runs 15 residues. Germline V gene sequence: CDR1 SQVTM, CDR2 ANQGSEA. CDR3 nucleotides: TGCAGCGTTGAAGTCCGGGGGTTAGGGGCAAATACGCAGTATTTT. Its protein is CSVEVRGLGANTQYF.

The chain couples TRBV9 to TRBJ2-5; D possibly matches TRBD1 or TRBD2 (5 bases each). V was trimmed by 6 bases and J by 4 bases, leaving 19 bases between them. Germline loops: CDR1 SGDLS, CDR2 YYNGEE. The CDR3 totals 15 residues. This CDR3 is CASTYRGGRGETQYF. The DNA for the CDR3 is TGTGCCAGCACCTATCGTGGGGGTAGGGGAGAGACCCAGTACTTC.

This clone turned up a few times. This chain connects TRBV9 to TRBJ1-2; TRBD1 is a possible D gene (5 bases). Trimming stripped 0 bases from V and 2 bases from J, with 11 bases between. Per the germline V gene, CDR1 is SGDLS and CDR2 is YYNGEE. This CDR3 comprises 15 residues. The CDR3 region has the DNA TGTGCCAGCAGCGTAGGCCGGGCAGGGAACTATGGCTACACCTTC. Protein: CASSVGRAGNYGYTF.

The rearrangement joins TRBV29-1 to TRBJ2-2, with unresolved D. CDR1 SQVTM and CDR2 ANQGSEA come from the germline V gene. The CDR3 has 15 residues. The ends were cut back, 7 bases at V and 2 bases at J, with 17 bases in the middle. CDR3: CSAEGPADNTGELFF. CDR3 nucleotide sequence: TGCAGCGCGGAAGGTCCGGCAGATAACACCGGGGAGCTGTTTTTT.

J is TRBJ2-6 and V is TRBV9; D is possibly TRBD1 (5 bases). V lost 2 bases to trimming and J lost 3 bases, with 6 bases between them. Germline loops: CDR1 SGDLS, CDR2 YYNGEE. The CDR3 loop spans 14 amino acids. The CDR3 region is CASSVQGGANVLTF. The CDR3 nucleotides are TGTGCCAGCAGCGTGCAGGGTGGGGCCAACGTCCTGACTTTC. Full variable domain (rest looked up from reference TRBV9 and TRBJ2-6): DSGVTQTPKHLITATGQRVTLRCSPRSGDLSVYWYQQSLDQGLQFLIQYYNGEERAKGNILERFSAQQFPDLHSELNLSSLELGDSALYFCASSVQGGANVLTFGAGSRLTVL.